This T cell receptor (beta chain) was recovered during a study of T cells in Graves' hyperthyroidism and ophthalmopathy. Points from the study as a whole: The model's output predicted ophthalmopathy at a median of about 5.9 months prior to onset.

This clonotype was observed a handful of times. Its antigen is as yet unknown. The junction and the germline gene differ at one end; a read error may be behind it. In making diagnoses, clinical symptoms, serum thyroxine and TRAb, thyroid ultrasound and orbital computed tomography were all used. CDR1 and CDR2 from the germline V gene are LNHNV and YYDKDF (reference sequence). There are 8 residues in the CDR3. The investigators amplified TCR beta CDR3 regions from RNA transcripts. The HTBI set primed first-round TCR CDR3 RT-PCR. Each CDR3 protein is one row after TCRdb ran MiXCR on the multiplex PCR reads. The sample includes about 95,000 distinct CDR3 sequences, 40% of them seen just once.

The sequenced sample consisted of peripheral blood or thyroid tissue (not recorded which). V gene TRBV15 combines with J gene TRBJ1-3; no definite D call. This clonotype was obtained from a woman younger than 45 with Graves' hyperthyroidism. CDR3 bases: TGTGCCACCAGCAGAACCCTGTGG. Encoded protein: CATSRTLW.